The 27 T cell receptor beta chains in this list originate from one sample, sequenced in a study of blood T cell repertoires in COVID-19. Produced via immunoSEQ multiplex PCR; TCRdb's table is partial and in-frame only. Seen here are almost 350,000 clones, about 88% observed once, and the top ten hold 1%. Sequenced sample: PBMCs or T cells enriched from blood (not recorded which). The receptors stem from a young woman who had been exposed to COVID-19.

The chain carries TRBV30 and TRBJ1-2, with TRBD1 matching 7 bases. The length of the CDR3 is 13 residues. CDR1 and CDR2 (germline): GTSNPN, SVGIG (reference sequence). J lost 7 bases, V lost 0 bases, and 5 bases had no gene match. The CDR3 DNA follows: TGTGCCTGGAGTGTTGTAGGGGGCGGTGGCTACACCTTC. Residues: CAWSVVGGGGYTF.

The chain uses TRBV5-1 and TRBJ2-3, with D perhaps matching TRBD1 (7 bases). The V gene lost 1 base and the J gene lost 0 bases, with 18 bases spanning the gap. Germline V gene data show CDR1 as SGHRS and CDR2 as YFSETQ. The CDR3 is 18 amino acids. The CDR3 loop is CASSLLSQGGTSTDTQYF. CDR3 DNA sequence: TGCGCCAGCAGCTTGCTCTCGCAGGGGGGAACTAGCACAGATACGCAGTATTTT. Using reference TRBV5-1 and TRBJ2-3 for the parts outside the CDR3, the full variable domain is KAGVTQTPRYLIKTRGQQVTLSCSPISGHRSVSWYQQTPGQGLQFLFEYFSETQRNKGNFPGRFSGRQFSNSRSEMNVSTLELGDSALYLCASSLLSQGGTSTDTQYFGPGTRLTVL.

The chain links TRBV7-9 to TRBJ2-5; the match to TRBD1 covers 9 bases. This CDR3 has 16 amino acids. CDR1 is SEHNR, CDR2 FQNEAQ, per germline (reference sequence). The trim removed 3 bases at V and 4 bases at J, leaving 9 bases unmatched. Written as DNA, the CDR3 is TGTGCCAGCAGCTTCAACCGGGACAGGGCGGGAGAGACCCAGTACTTC. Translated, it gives CASSFNRDRAGETQYF.

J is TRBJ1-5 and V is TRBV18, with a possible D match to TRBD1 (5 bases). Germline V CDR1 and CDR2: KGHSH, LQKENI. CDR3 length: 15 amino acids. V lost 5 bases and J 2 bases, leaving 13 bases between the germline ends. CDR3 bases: TGTGCCAGCTCAGGGGGAGGGAATGGCAATCAGCCCCAGCATTTT. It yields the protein CASSGGGNGNQPQHF.

The CDR3 here is CASSLWGGKETQYF. Written as DNA, the CDR3 is TGTGCCAGCAGCTTGTGGGGGGGGAAGGAGACCCAGTACTTC. The chain links TRBV11-1 to TRBJ2-5; the match to TRBD2 covers 7 bases. V shed 3 bases, J shed 5 bases, and the junction held 6 bases outside the gene matches. There are 14 residues in the CDR3. In germline, CDR1 is SGHAT, CDR2 FQDESV (reference sequence).

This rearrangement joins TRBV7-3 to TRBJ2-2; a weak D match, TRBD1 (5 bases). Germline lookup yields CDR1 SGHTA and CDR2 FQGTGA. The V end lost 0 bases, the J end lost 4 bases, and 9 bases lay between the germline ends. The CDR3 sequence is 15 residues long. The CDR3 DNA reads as TGTGCCAGCAGCTTAACTACGCAGGGCACCGGGGAGCTGTTTTTT. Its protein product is CASSLTTQGTGELFF. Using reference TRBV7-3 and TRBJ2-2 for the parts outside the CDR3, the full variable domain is GAGVSQTPSNKVTEKGKYVELRCDPISGHTALYWYRQSLGQGPEFLIYFQGTGAADDSGLPNDRFFAVRPEGSVSTLKIQRTERGDSAVYLCASSLTTQGTGELFFGEGSRLTVL.

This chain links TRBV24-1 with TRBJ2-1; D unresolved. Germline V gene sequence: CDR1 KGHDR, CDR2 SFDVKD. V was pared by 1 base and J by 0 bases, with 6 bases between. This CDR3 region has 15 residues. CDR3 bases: TGTGCCACCAGTGATTTATACACCTCCTACAATGAGCAGTTCTTC. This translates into CATSDLYTSYNEQFF.

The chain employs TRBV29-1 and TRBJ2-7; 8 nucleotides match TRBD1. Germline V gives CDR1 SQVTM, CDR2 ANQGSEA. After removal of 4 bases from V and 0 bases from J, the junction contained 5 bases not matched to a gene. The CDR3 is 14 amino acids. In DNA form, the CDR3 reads TGCAGCGTTGCGGGACAGGTGAACTCCTACGAGCAGTACTTC. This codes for CSVAGQVNSYEQYF.

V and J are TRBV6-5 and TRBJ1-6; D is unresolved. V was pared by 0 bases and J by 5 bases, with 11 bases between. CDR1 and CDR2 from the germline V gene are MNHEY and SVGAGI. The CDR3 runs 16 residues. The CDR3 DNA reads TGTGCCAGCAGTTACTCCGAGGGTGGAGATAATTCACCCCTCCACTTT. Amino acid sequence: CASSYSEGGDNSPLHF.

The CDR3 loop is CATTATGWEQYF. In DNA, the CDR3 is TGTGCCACCACCGCAACAGGGTGGGAGCAGTACTTC. The J gene is TRBJ2-7, the V gene TRBV15; TRBD1 is a possible D gene (6 bases). The CDR3 has 12 residues. Per the germline V gene, CDR1 is LNHNV and CDR2 is YYDKDF (reference sequence). V was shortened by 7 bases and J by 7 bases, with 14 bases between the two germline ends.

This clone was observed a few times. The CDR3 DNA is TGTGCCAGCAGCTCAGGGTATGGCTACACCTTC. Translating it yields CASSSGYGYTF. The rearrangement links TRBV7-8 to TRBJ1-2; perhaps TRBD1 as D (5 bases). This CDR3 contains 11 residues. Germline values: CDR1 SGHVS, CDR2 FQNEAQ. The germline V and J ends were trimmed by 4 bases and 5 bases, with 5 bases remaining between them. Full variable domain (missing parts from reference TRBV7-8 and TRBJ1-2): GAGVSQSPRYKVAKRGQDVALRCDPISGHVSLFWYQQALGQGPEFLTYFQNEAQLDKSGLPSDRFFAERPEGSVSTLKIQRTQQEDSAVYLCASSSGYGYTFGSGTRLTVV.

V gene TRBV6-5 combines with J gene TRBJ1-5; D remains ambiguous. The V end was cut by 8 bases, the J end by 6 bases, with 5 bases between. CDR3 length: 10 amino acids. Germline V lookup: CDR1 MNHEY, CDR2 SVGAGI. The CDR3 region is CASGSQPQHF. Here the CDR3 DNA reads TGTGCCAGCGGTAGTCAGCCCCAGCATTTT.

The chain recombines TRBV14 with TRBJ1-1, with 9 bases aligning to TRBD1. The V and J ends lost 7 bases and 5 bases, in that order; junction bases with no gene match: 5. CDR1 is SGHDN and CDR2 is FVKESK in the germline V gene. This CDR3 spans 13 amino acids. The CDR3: CASKDRGRTEAFF. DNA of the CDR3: TGTGCCAGCAAAGACAGGGGGAGGACTGAAGCTTTCTTT.

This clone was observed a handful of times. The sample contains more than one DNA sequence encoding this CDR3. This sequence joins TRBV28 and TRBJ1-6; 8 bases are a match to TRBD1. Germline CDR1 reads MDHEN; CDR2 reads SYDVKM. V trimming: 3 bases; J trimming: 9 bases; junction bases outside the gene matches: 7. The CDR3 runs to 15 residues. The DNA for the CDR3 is TGTGCCAGCAGTTTCCTCGGACAGGGCGGTTCACCCCTCCACTTT. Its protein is CASSFLGQGGSPLHF.

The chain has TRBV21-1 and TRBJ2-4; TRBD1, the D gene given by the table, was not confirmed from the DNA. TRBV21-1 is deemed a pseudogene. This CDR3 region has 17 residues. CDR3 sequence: CASSQIQGAGAKNIQYF. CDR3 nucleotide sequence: TGTGCCAGCAGCCAAATACAGGGGGCTGGTGCCAAAAACATTCAGTACTTC.

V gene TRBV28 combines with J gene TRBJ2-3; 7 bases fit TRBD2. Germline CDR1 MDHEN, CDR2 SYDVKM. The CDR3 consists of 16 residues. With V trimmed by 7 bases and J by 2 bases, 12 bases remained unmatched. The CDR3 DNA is TGTGCCAGCATTAATGGGGAGGGGCCCTACACAGATACGCAGTATTTT. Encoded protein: CASINGEGPYTDTQYF.

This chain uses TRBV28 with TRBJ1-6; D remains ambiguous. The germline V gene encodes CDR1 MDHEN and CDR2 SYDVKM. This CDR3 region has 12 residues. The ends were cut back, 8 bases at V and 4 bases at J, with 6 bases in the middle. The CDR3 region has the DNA TGTGCCAGCGGGCAATATAATTCACCCCTCCACTTT. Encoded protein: CASGQYNSPLHF.

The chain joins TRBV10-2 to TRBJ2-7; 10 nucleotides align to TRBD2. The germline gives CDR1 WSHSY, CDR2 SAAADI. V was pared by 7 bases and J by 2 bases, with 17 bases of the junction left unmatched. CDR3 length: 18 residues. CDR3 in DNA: TGCGCCAGCACCGAAGAAAGCCAGACTAGCGGGCACACCTACGAGCAGTACTTC. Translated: CASTEESQTSGHTYEQYF.

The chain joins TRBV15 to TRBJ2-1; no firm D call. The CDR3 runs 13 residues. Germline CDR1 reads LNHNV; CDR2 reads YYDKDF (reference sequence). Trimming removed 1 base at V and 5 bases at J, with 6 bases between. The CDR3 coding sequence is TGTGCCACCAGCAGAGTTCCTCACAATGAGCAGTTCTTC. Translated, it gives CATSRVPHNEQFF.

The chain's CDR3 is CASSLNRATGELFF. The CDR3 DNA is TGTGCCAGCAGTTTAAACAGGGCTACCGGGGAGCTGTTTTTT. The chain combines TRBV28 with TRBJ2-2; a possible D gene is TRBD1 (6 bases). CDR3 length: 14 amino acids. With 2 bases removed from V and 5 bases from J, the gap between germline ends came to 9 bases. Germline values: CDR1 MDHEN, CDR2 SYDVKM.

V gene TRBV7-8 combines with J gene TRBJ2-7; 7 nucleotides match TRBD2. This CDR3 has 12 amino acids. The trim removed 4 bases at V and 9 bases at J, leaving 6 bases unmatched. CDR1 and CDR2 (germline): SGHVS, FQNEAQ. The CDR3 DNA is TGTGCCAGCAGCTCCACTAGCGCGGGGCAGTACTTC. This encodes CASSSTSAGQYF. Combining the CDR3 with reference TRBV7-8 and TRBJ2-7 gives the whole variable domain GAGVSQSPRYKVAKRGQDVALRCDPISGHVSLFWYQQALGQGPEFLTYFQNEAQLDKSGLPSDRFFAERPEGSVSTLKIQRTQQEDSAVYLCASSSTSAGQYFGPGTRLTVT.

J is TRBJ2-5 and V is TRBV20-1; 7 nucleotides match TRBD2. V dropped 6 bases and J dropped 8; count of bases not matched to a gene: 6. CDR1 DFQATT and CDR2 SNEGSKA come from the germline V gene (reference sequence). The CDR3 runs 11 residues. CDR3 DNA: TGCAGTGCAGGGACTACCGCTACCCAGTACTTC. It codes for CSAGTTATQYF.

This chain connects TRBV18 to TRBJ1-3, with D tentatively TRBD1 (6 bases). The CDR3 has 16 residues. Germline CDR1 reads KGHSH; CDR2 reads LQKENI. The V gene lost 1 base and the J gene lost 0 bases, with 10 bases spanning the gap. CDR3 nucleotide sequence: TGTGCCAGCTCACCACGGGACACCGCCTCTGGAAACACCATATATTTT. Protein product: CASSPRDTASGNTIYF.

The CDR3 sequence: CSASPGRVGTGELFF. In nucleotides, the CDR3 is TGCAGTGCTAGTCCGGGCAGGGTGGGCACCGGGGAGCTGTTTTTT. The chain has TRBV20-1 and TRBJ2-2; possibly TRBD1 for D (5 bases). CDR1 is DFQATT, CDR2 SNEGSKA, per germline (reference sequence). V gave up 3 bases and J gave up 4 bases, with 15 bases separating them. CDR3 length: 15 amino acids.

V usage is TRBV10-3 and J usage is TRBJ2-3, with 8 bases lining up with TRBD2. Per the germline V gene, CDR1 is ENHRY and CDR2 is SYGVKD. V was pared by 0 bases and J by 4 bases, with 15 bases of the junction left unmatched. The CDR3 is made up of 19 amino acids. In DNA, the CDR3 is TGTGCCATCAGTGAGTCCCCCCGGCGGGGGGCGGGGGGAGCAGATACGCAGTATTTT. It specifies CAISESPRRGAGGADTQYF.

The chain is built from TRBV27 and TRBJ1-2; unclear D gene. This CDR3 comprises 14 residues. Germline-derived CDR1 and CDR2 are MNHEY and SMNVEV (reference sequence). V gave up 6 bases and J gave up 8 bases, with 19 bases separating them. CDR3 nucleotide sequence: TGTGCCAGCAGACGAGACGGGATAGACGGGGGCTACACCTTC. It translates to CASRRDGIDGGYTF.

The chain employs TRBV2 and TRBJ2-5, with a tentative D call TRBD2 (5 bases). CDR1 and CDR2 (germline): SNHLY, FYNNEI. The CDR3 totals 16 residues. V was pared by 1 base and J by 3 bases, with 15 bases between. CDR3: CASSEERALGEETQYF. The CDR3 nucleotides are TGTGCCAGCAGTGAAGAGAGGGCGCTTGGAGAAGAGACCCAGTACTTC.